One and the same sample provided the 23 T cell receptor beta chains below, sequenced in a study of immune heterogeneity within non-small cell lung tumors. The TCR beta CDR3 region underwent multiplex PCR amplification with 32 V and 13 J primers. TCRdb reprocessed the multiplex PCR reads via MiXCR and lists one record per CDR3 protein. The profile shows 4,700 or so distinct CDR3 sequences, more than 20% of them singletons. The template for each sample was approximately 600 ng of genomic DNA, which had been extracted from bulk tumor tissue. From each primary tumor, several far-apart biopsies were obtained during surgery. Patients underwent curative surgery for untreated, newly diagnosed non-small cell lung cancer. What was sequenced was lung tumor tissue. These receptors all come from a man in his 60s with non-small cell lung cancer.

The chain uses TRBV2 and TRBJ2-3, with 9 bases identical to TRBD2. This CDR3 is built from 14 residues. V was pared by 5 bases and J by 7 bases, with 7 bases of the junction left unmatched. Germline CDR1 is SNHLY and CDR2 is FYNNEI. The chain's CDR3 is CASSSTSGGNTQYF. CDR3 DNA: TGTGCCAGCAGTTCGACTAGCGGAGGAAATACGCAGTATTTT.

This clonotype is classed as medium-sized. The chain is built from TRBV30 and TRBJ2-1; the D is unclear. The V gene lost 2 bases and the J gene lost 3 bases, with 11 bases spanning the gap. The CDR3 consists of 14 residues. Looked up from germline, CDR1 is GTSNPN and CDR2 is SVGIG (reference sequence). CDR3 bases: TGTGCCTGGAGTATTCCAGGTTTCTACAATGAGCAGTTCTTC. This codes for CAWSIPGFYNEQFF.

The CDR3 DNA sequence: TGTGCCATCACCCCGGGACAGGGGGCTTACAATGAGCAGTTCTTC. Protein sequence: CAITPGQGAYNEQFF. J is TRBJ2-1 and V is TRBV10-3, with 12 bases that match TRBD1. Germline CDR1 ENHRY, CDR2 SYGVKD. This CDR3 has 15 residues. Trimming removed 7 bases from V and 4 bases from J; junction bases left unmatched: 5.

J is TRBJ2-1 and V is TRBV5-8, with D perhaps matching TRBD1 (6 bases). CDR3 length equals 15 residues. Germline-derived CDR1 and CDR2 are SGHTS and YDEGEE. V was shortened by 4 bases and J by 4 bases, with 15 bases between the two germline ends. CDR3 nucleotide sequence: TGTGCCAGCAGCCGCGCTGACAGGTTTTACAATGAGCAGTTCTTC. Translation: CASSRADRFYNEQFF.

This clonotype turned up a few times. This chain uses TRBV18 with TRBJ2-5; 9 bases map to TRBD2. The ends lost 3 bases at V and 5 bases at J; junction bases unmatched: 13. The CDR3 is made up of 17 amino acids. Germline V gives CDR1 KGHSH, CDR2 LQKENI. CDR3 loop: CASSPVPSGIDKETQYF. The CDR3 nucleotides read TGTGCCAGCTCACCCGTTCCTAGCGGGATAGATAAGGAGACCCAGTACTTC.

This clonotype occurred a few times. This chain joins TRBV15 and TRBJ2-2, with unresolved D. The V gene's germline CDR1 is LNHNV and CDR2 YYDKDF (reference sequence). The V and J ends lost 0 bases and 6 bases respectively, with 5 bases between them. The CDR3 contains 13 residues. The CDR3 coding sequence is TGTGCCACCAGCAGAGATGGGGCCGGGGAGCTGTTTTTT. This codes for CATSRDGAGELFF. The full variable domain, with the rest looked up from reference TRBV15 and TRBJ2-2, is DAMVIQNPRYQVTQFGKPVTLSCSQTLNHNVMYWYQQKSSQAPKLLFHYYDKDFNNEADTPDNFQSRRPNTSFCFLDIRSPGLGDTAMYLCATSRDGAGELFFGEGSRLTVL.

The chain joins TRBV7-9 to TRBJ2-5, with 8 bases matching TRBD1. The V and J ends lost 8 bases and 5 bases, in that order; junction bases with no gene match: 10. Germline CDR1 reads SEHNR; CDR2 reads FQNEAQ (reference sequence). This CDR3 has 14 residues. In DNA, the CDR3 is TGTGCCAGCGGGGGAGGACAGGGTGGCGAGACCCAGTACTTC. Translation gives CASGGGQGGETQYF.

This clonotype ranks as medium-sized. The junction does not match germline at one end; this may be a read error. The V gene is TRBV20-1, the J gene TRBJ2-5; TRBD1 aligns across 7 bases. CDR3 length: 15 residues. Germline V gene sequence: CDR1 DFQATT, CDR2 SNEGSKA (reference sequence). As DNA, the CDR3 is TGCAGTGCGAGAGACGCGACAGGGATAAAAGAGACCCAGTACTTC. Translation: CSARDATGIKETQYF.

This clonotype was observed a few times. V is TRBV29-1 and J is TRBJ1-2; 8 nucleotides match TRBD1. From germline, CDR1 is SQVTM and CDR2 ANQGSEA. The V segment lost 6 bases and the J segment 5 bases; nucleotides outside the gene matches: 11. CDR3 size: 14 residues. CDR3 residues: CSVATGGVGYGYTF. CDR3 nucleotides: TGCAGCGTGGCCACAGGGGGTGTAGGGTATGGCTACACCTTC.

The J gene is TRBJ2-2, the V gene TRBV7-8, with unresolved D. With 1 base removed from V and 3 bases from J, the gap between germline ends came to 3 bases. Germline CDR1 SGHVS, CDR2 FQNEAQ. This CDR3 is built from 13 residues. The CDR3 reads CASSLVHTGELFF. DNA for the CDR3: TGTGCCAGCAGCTTAGTCCACACCGGGGAGCTGTTTTTT.

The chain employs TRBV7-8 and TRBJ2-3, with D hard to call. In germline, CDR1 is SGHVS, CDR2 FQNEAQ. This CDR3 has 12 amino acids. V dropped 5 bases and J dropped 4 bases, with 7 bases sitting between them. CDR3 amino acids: CASSPDSDTQYF. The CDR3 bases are TGTGCCAGCAGCCCCGACTCAGATACGCAGTATTTT.

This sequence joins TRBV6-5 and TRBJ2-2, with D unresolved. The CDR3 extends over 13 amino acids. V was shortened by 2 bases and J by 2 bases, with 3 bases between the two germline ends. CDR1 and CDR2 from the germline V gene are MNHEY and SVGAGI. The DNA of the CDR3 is TGTGCCAGCAGTTACCAAAACACCGGGGAGCTGTTTTTT. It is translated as CASSYQNTGELFF.

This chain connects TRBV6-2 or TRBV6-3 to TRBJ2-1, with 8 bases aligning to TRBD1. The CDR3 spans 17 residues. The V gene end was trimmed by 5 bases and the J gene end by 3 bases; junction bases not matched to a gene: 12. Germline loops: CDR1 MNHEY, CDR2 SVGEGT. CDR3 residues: CASSPRSQGADYNEQFF. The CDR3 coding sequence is TGTGCCAGCAGTCCCAGGTCGCAGGGGGCTGACTACAATGAGCAGTTCTTC.

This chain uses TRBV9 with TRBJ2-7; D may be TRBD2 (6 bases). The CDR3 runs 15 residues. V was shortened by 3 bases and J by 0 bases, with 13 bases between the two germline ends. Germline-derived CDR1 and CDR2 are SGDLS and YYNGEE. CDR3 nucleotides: TGTGCCAGCAGCGCCAAGGGACTGCCCTCCTACGAGCAGTACTTC. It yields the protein CASSAKGLPSYEQYF.

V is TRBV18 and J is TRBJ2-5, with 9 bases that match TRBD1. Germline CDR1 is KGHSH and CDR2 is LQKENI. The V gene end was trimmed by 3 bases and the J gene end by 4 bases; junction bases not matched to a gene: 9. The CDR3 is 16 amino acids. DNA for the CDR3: TGTGCCAGCTCACCGGGGGACAGGGTGACTGGAGAGACCCAGTACTTC. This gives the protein CASSPGDRVTGETQYF. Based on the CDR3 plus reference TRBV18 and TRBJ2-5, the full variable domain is NAGVMQNPRHLVRRRGQEARLRCSPMKGHSHVYWYRQLPEEGLKFMVYLQKENIIDESGMPKERFSAEFPKEGPSILRIQQVVRGDSAAYFCASSPGDRVTGETQYFGPGTRLLVL.

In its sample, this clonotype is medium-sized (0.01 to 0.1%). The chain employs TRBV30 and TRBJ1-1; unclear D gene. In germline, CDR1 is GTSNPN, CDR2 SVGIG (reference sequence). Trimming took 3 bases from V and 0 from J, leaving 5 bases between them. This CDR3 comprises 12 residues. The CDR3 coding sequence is TGTGCCTGGAGGCACATGAACACTGAAGCTTTCTTT. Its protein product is CAWRHMNTEAFF.

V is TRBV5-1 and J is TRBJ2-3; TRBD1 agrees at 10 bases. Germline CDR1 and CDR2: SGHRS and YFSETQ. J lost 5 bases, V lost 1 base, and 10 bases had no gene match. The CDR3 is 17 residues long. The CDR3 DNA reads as TGCGCCAGCAGCTTGACCGGACAGGGGGGAAGTAGAGATACGCAGTATTTT. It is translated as CASSLTGQGGSRDTQYF.

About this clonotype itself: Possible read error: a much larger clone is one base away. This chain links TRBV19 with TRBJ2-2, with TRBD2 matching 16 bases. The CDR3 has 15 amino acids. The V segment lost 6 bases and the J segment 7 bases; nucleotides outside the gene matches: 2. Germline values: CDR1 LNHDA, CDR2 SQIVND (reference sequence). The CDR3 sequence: CASRGLAGGVGELFF. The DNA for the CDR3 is TGTGCCAGTAGGGGACTAGCGGGAGGGGTCGGGGAGCTGTTTTTT.

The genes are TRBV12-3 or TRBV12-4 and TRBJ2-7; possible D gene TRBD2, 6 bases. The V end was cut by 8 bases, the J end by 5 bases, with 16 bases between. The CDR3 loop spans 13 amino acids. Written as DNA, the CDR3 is TGTGCCAGCGGGGACTGGACAACCAACGAGCAGTACTTC. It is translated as CASGDWTTNEQYF.

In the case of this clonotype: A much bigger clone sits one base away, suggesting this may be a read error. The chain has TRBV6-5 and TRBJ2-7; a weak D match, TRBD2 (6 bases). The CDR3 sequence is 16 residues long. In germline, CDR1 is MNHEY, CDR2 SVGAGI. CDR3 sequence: CASSYPRGRGSYEHYF. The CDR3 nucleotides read TGTGCCAGCAGTTACCCTCGCGGGCGGGGCTCCTACGAGCATTACTTC.

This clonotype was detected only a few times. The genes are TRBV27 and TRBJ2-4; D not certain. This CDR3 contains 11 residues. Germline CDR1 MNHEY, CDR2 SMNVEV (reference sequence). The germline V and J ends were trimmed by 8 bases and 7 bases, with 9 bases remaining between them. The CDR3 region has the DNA TGTGCCAGCCGGATCGGGAACATTCAGTACTTC. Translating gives CASRIGNIQYF.

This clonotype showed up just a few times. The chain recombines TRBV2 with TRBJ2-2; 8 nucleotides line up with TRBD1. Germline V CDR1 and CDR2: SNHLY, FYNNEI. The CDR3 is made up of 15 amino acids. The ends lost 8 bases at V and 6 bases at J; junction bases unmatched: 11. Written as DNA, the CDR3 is TGTGCCAGCCGCTTCGGACAGGGTTGGGCCGGGGAGCTGTTTTTT. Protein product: CASRFGQGWAGELFF.

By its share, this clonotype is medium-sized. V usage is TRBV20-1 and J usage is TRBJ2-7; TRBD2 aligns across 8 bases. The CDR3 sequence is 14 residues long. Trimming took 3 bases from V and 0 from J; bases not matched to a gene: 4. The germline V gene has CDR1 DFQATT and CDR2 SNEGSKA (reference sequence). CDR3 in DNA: TGCAGTGCTAGGGTAGCGGGACCCTCCTACGAGCAGTACTTC. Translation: CSARVAGPSYEQYF.